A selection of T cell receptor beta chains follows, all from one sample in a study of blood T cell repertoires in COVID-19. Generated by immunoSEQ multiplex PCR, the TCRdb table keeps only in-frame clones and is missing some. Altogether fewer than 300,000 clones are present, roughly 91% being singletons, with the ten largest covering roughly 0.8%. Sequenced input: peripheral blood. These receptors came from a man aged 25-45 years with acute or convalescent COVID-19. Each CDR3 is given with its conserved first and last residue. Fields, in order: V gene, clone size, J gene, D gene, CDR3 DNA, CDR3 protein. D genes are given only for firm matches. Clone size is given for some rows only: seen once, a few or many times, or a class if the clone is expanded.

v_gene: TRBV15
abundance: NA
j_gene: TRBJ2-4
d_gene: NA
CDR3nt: TGTGCCACCCAGGAAGGGGGAGGGTCGGTAAACATTCAGTACTTC
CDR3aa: CATQEGGGSVNIQYF

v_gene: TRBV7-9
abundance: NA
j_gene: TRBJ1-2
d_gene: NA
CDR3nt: TGTGCCAGCAGCTACCAGGGTGGTGGCTACACCTTC
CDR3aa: CASSYQGGGYTF

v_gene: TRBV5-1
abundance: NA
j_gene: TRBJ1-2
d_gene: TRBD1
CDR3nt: TGCGCCAGCAGCTTGGCCCTGTTCGGACAGGGGGCGGAGGGCTACACCTTC
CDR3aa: CASSLALFGQGAEGYTF

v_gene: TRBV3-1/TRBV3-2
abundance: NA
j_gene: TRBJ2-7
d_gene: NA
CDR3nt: TGTGCCAGCAGTCACCGGGACTACGAGCAGTACTTC
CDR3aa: CASSHRDYEQYF

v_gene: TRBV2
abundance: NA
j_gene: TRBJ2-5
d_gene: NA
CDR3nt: TGTGCCAGCAGTGCTGGCGGCCCACAAGAGACCCAGTACTTC
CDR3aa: CASSAGGPQETQYF

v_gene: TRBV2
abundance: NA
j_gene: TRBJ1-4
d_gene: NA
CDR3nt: TGTGCCAGCAGGGCCACAGGGCGTACTAATGAAAAACTGTTTTTT
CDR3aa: CASRATGRTNEKLFF

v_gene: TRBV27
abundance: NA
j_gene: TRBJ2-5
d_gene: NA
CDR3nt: TGTGCCAGCAGTTTATTAGGGGCCGGAGAGACCCAGTACTTC
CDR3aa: CASSLLGAGETQYF

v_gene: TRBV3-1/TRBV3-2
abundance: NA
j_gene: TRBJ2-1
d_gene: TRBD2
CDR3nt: TGTGCCACCCAAGGACTAGCGGGAGGTAATGAGCAGTTCTTC
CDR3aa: CATQGLAGGNEQFF

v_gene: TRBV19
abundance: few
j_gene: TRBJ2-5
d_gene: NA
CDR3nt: TGTGCCAGTAGCCCCAGCGGGCCAGAGACCCAGTACTTC
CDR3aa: CASSPSGPETQYF

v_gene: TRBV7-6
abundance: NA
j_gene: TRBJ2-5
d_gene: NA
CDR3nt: TGTGCCAGCAGCTTCAGGGGAGGGGGGCAAGAGACCCAGTACTTC
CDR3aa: CASSFRGGGQETQYF

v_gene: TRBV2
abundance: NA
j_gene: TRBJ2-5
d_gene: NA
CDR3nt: TGTGCCAGCAGTGAAATGTGGGCAGGCCAAGAGACCCAGTACTTC
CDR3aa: CASSEMWAGQETQYF

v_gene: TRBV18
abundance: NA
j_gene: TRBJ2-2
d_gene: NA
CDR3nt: TGTGCCAGCTCACCTATCCTGGCGGATCGAAACACCGGGGAGCTGTTTTTT
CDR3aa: CASSPILADRNTGELFF

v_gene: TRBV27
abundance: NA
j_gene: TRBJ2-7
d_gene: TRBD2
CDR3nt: TGTGCCAGCAGAAGACTAGCGGGACGCTCCTACGAGCAGTACTTC
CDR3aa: CASRRLAGRSYEQYF

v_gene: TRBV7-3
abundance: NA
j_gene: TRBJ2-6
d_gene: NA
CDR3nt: TGTGCCAGCAGCTCACACTCTGGGGCCAACGTCCTGACTTTC
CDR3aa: CASSSHSGANVLTF

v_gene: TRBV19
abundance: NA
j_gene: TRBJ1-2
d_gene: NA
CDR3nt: TGTGCCAGTAGTATAGGTCGGGAGAGCTATGGCTACACCTTC
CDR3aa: CASSIGRESYGYTF

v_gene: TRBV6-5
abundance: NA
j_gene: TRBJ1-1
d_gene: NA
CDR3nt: TGTGCCAGCAACCACGAAGCAGGGGTAGGAATTGAAGCTTTCTTT
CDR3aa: CASNHEAGVGIEAFF

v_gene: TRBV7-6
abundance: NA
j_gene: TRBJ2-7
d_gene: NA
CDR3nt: TGTGCCAGCAGCTTAGTAGAGAATCAACCCTACGAGCAGTACTTC
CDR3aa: CASSLVENQPYEQYF

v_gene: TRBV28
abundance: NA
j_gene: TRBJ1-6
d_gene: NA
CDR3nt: TGTGCCAGCAGTTTACCCCTCCGGGGTATCCGATCACCCCTCCACTTT
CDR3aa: CASSLPLRGIRSPLHF

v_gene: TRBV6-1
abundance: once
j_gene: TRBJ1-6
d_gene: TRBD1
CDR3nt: TGTGCCAGCAGTGACAACAGGGGTAATTCACCCCTCCACTTT
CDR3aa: CASSDNRGNSPLHF

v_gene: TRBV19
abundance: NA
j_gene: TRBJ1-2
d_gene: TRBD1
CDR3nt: TGTGCCAGTACCCGGGACAGGGGGCGATTTGGCTACACCTTC
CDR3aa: CASTRDRGRFGYTF

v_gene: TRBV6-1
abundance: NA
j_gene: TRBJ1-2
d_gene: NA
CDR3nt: TGTGCCAGCAGTGAATCGCACAGCGGCTACACCTTC
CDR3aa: CASSESHSGYTF

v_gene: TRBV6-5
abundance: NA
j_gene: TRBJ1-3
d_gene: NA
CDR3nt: TGTGCCAGCAGTCCCACTTACTCTGGAAACACCATATATTTT
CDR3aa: CASSPTYSGNTIYF

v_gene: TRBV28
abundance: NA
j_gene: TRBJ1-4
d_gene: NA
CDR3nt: TGTGCCAGCAGGGTCCAGTCTAGAAGTCGGGAAAAACTGTTTTTT
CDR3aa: CASRVQSRSREKLFF

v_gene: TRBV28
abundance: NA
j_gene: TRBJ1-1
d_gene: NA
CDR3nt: TGTGCCAGCAGTTTCCAGCGTTCCACTGAAGCTTTCTTT
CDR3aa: CASSFQRSTEAFF

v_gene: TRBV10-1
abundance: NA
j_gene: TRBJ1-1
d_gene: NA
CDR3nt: TGCGCCAGCAGTGACCAGGGGAATGCGAACACTGAAGCTTTCTTT
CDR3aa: CASSDQGNANTEAFF

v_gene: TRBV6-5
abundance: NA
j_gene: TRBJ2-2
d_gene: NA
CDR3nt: TGTGCCAGCAGTATCAGGGTCGGCTCCGGGGAGCTGTTTTTT
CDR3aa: CASSIRVGSGELFF

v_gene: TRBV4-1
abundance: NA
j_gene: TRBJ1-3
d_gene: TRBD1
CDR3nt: TGCGCCAGCACCGGGACAGGGGTAAAAGGTGGAAACACCATATATTTT
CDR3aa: CASTGTGVKGGNTIYF

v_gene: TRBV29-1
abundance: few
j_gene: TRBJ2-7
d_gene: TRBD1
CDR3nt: TGCAGCGTGGGGGAGAAGGACAGGGTCCACGAGCAGTACTTC
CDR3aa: CSVGEKDRVHEQYF

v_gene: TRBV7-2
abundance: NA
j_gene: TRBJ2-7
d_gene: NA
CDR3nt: TGTGCCAGCAGCTTAATTAAACAGGGATTTTCCTACGAGCAGTACTTC
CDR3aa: CASSLIKQGFSYEQYF

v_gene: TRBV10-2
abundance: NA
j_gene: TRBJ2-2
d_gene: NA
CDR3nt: TGCGCCAGCAGTGTTACGGGAGTGACCACCGGGGAGCTGTTTTTT
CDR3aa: CASSVTGVTTGELFF

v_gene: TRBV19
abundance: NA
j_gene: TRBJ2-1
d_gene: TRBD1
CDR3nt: TGTGCCAGTAGTATAGGGACAGGGTCTGAGCAGTTCTTC
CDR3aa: CASSIGTGSEQFF

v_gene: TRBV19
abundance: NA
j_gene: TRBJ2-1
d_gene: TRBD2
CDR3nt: TGTGCCAGTAGTATAGCGAGCGGGATCAATGAGCAGTTCTTC
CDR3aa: CASSIASGINEQFF

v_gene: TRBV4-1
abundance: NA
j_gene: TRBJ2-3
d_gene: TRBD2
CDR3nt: TGCGCCAGCAGCCAAGATTTCACTAGCGGGATTGATACGCAGTATTTT
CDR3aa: CASSQDFTSGIDTQYF

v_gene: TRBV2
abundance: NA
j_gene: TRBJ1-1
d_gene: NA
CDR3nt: TGTGCCAGCGGCACACAGAGGAACACTGAAGCTTTCTTT
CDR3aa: CASGTQRNTEAFF

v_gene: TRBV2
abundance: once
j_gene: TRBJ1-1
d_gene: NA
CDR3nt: TGTGCCAGCAGGGCCAAAAAAACTTTCTTT
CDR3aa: CASRAKKTFF

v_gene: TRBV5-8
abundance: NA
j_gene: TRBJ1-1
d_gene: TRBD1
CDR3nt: TGTGCCAGCAGCCACCCTATATACAGGGGGCAAGGCACTGAAGCTTTCTTT
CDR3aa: CASSHPIYRGQGTEAFF

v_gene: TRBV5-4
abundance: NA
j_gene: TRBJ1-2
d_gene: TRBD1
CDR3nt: TGTGCCAGCAGCTTGAGGGGGCGCGAATCTGGCTACACCTTC
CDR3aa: CASSLRGRESGYTF